This TCR beta chain comes out of a study of CD8 T cells in ankylosing spondylitis. TCRdb redid the calling of the 5' RACE reads with MiXCR, one entry per CDR3 protein. Here the sample spans 25,000 to 35,000 distinct CDR3 sequences, about 7.8% being singletons. Germline values: CDR1 SGHVS, CDR2 FQNEAQ. The CDR3 contains 13 residues. Between the trimmed V and J ends, which lost 2 bases and 5 bases, there was a span of 9 bases. This clonotype was seen a handful of times. Sequencing was done on a sample of blood, either unsorted or a sorted T cell fraction (not recorded which). The chain uses TRBV7-8 and TRBJ1-2, with D unresolved. This receptor was identified in a male donor with ankylosing spondylitis or in good health (not recorded which). In DNA form, the CDR3 reads TGTGCCAGCAGCTTAAGTGGGGTGTATGGCTACACCTTC. Encoded protein: CASSLSGVYGYTF.